A selection of T cell receptor beta chains follows, all from one sample in a study of PD-1 blockade in classical Hodgkin lymphoma. Only in-frame clones appear in the TCRdb table, and some are missing; sequencing was by immunoSEQ multiplex PCR. The sample contains tens of thousands of clones, roughly 90% of which appear only once. The source was peripheral blood mononuclear cells (PBMCs), collected at baseline. Every receptor here comes from a human donor with classical Hodgkin lymphoma. Both conserved end residues are part of each CDR3. A D gene is named only where the DNA matches it firmly. For some rows the clone size is stated as once, few or many, or as a class when expanded; others skip it.

V gene	J gene	clone size	D gene	CDR3 protein
TRBV6-6	TRBJ2-1	-	-	CASRRVESEQFF
TRBV7-9	TRBJ2-1	-	-	CASSLVVGLLGGEQFF
TRBV14	TRBJ2-7	-	-	CASSHRSYEQYF
TRBV9	TRBJ2-7	-	TRBD1	CASSVGDSSYEQYF
TRBV19	TRBJ1-1	-	-	CASSERAVNTEAFF
TRBV5-4	TRBJ2-7	-	-	CASSPPGQSYEQYF
TRBV15	TRBJ1-4	medium-sized	TRBD1	CATTGTGNEKLFF
TRBV5-1	TRBJ2-2	-	-	CASSFSGQFTGELFF
TRBV7-6	TRBJ1-3	-	-	CASSLGAGLSGNTIYF
TRBV2	TRBJ1-4	-	TRBD1	CASRDRETNEKLFF
TRBV27	TRBJ2-3	-	TRBD2	CASRPLAGAFTDTQYF
TRBV2	TRBJ2-5	-	TRBD2	CASRTPGLAGDSPKTQYF
TRBV6-4	TRBJ2-1	-	TRBD2	CASSEKAAGGQNEQFF
TRBV19	TRBJ2-5	-	TRBD2	CASSIGPAGELKTQYF
TRBV9	TRBJ1-2	-	-	CASMRTGYGYTF
TRBV6-5	TRBJ1-1	few	TRBD1	CASSPGQAAYVEAFF
TRBV19	TRBJ1-4	-	TRBD1	CASSPGQYNEKLFF